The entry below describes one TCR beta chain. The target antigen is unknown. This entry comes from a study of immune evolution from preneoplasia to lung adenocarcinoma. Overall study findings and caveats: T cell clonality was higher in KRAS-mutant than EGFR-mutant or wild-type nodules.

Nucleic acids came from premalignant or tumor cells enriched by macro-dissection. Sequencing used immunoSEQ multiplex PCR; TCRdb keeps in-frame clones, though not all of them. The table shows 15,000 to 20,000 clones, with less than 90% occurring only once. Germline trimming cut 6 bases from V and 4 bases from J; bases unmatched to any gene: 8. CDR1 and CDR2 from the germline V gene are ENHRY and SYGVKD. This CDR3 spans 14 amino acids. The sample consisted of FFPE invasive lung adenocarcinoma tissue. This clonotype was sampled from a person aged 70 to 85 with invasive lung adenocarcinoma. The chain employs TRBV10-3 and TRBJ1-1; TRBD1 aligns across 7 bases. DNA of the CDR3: TGTGCCATCAGGGAACAGGGGCAGAGCACTGAAGCTTTCTTT. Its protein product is CAIREQGQSTEAFF.